This TCR beta chain was identified in a study of Tregs in tolerant kidney transplant recipients. Study-level findings and limits: Some patients' samples used different primers over time, so nucleotide sequences weren't comparable. Biological reproducibility was not directly addressed in this study.

Note on this clone: Its antigen remains unknown.

J lost 0 bases, V lost 0 bases, and 8 bases had no gene match. The V gene's germline CDR1 is SGHDN and CDR2 FVKESK. This CDR3 has 18 amino acids. An overnight rest at 37°C with around 210 IU/ml IL-2 preceded regulatory T cell sorting from thawed PBMCs. TCRdb's copy holds only in-frame clones and misses some; the assay was immunoSEQ multiplex PCR. The sample gives just under 65,000 clones, 95% to 98% of which show up once; around 0.3% is in the top ten. The rearrangement uses TRBV14 and TRBJ1-5; the match to TRBD1 covers 7 bases. This sequence was found in a human donor who received a combined kidney and bone marrow transplant. The sample consisted of Tregs from blood, taken before the transplant. The CDR3 DNA sequence: TGTGCCAGCAGCCAAGATTTCGGCAGGGGGGATAGCAATCAGCCCCAGCATTTT. Its translation is CASSQDFGRGDSNQPQHF. Complete variable domain (other parts from reference TRBV14 and TRBJ1-5): EAGVTQFPSHSVIEKGQTVTLRCDPISGHDNLYWYRRVMGKEIKFLLHFVKESKQDESGMPNNRFLAERTGGTYSTLKVQPAELEDSGVYFCASSQDFGRGDSNQPQHFGDGTRLSIL.